This T cell receptor (beta chain) was recorded in a study of cytomegalovirus exposure and HLA in healthy donors. This CDR3 spans 15 amino acids. Germline V gives CDR1 SQVTM, CDR2 ANQGSEA. V dropped 0 bases and J dropped 10 bases, with 16 bases sitting between them. Assay used: immunoSEQ multiplex PCR; TCRdb lists only in-frame clones, some missing. The profile shows over 150,000 clones, around 85% of them singletons. This chain joins TRBV29-1 and TRBJ1-6; D is possibly TRBD1 (6 bases). This receptor was taken from a man aged 18 to 30 in good health and CMV-seropositive. Sequenced: PBMCs. CDR3: CSVEEGAAVGSPLHF. CDR3 sequence (DNA): TGCAGCGTTGAAGAGGGGGCAGCGGTAGGATCACCCCTCCACTTT. Using reference TRBV29-1 and TRBJ1-6 for the parts outside the CDR3, the full variable domain is SAVISQKPSRDICQRGTSLTIQCQVDSQVTMMFWYRQQPGQSLTLIATANQGSEATYESGFVIDKFPISRPNLTFSTLTVSNMSPEDSSIYLCSVEEGAAVGSPLHFGNGTRLTVT.